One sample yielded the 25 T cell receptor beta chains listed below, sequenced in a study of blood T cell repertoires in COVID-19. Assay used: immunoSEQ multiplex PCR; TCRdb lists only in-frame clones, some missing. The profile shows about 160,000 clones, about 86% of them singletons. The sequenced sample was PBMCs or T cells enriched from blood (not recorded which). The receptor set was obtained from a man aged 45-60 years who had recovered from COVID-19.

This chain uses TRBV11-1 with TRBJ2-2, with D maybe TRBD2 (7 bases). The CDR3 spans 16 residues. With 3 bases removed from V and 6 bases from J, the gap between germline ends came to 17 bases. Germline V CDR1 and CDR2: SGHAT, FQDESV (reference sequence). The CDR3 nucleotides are TGTGCCAGCAGCTTCAGCTTGTCGGGGGGCCCCGGGGAGCTGTTTTTT. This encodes CASSFSLSGGPGELFF.

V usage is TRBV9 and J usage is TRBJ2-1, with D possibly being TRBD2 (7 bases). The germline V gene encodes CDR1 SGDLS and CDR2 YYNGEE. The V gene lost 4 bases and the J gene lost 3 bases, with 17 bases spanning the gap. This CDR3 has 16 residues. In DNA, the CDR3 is TGTGCCAGCAGCCTTAGGGGGGGACTCGACTACAATGAGCAGTTCTTC. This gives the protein CASSLRGGLDYNEQFF.

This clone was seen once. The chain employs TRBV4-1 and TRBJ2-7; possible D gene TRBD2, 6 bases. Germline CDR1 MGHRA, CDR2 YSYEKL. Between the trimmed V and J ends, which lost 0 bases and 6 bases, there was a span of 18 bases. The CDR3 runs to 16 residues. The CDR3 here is CASSQDIGGGWLEQYF. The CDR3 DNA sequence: TGCGCCAGCAGCCAAGATATTGGGGGAGGTTGGCTCGAGCAGTACTTC.

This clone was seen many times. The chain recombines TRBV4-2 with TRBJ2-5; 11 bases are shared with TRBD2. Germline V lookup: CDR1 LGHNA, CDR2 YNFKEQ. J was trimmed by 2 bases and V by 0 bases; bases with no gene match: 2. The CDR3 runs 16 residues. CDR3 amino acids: CASSQDPSGGQETQYF. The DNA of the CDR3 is TGTGCCAGCAGCCAAGATCCTAGCGGGGGGCAAGAGACCCAGTACTTC.

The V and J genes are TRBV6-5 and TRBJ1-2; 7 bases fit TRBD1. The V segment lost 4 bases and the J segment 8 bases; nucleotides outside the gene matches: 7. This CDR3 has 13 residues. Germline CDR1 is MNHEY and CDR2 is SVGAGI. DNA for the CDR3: TGTGCCAGCAGTTCACCACGACAGGGCGGCTACACCTTC. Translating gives CASSSPRQGGYTF.

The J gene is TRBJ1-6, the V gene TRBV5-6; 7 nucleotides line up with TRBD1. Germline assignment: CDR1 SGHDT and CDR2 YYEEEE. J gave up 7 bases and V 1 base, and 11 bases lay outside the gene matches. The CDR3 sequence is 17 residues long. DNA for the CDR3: TGTGCCAGCAGCTTGTTTGGGGCAGGGGGGAAAAATTCACCCCTCCACTTT. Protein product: CASSLFGAGGKNSPLHF.

CDR3 in DNA: TGTGCCAGCACTGGCCGCCTAGCCAAAAACATTCAGTACTTC. It encodes CASTGRLAKNIQYF. The rearrangement joins TRBV7-9 to TRBJ2-4; D call uncertain. V was cut by 7 bases and J by 0 bases, with 10 bases left in between. Germline CDR1 reads SEHNR; CDR2 reads FQNEAQ (reference sequence). This CDR3 has 14 residues.

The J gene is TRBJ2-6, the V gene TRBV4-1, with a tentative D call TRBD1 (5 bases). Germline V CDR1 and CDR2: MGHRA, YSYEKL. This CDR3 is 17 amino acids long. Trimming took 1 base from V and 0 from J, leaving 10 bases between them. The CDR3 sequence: CASSQVFGHSGANVLTF. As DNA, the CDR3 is TGCGCCAGCAGCCAAGTCTTTGGACACTCTGGGGCCAACGTCCTGACTTTC.

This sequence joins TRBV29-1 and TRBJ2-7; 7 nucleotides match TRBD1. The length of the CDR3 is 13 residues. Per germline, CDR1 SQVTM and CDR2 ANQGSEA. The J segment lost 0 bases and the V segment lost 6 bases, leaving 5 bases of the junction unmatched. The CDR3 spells CSVQGPSSYEQYF. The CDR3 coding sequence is TGCAGCGTACAGGGGCCAAGCTCCTACGAGCAGTACTTC.

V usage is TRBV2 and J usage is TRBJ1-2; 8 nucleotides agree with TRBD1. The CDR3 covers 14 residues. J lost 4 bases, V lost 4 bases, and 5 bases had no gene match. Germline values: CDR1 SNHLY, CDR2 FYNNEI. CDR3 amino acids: CASSGTGSLYGYTF. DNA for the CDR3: TGTGCCAGCAGTGGGACAGGGAGCCTCTATGGCTACACCTTC.

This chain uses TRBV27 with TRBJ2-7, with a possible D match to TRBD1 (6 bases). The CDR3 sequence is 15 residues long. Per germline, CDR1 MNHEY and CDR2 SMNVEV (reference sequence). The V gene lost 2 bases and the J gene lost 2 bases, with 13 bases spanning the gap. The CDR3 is CASSLRYGGPYEQYF. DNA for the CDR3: TGTGCCAGCAGTTTAAGATATGGGGGCCCCTACGAGCAGTACTTC.

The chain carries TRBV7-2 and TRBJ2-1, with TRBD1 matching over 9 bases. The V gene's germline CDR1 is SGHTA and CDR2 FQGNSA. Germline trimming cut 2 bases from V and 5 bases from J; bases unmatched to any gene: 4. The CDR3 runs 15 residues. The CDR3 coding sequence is TGTGCCAGCAGCTTACAGGGACAGGGTAACAATGAGCAGTTCTTC. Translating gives CASSLQGQGNNEQFF.

The CDR3 sequence: CASSLARAGGLGETQYF. Written as DNA, the CDR3 is TGTGCCAGCAGCTTAGCAAGAGCGGGGGGGCTGGGGGAGACCCAGTACTTC. The rearrangement links TRBV7-7 to TRBJ2-5, with 10 bases aligning to TRBD2. The V gene's germline CDR1 is SSHAT and CDR2 FNYEAQ (reference sequence). This CDR3 has 17 residues. The J segment lost 5 bases and the V segment lost 0 bases, leaving 9 bases of the junction unmatched.

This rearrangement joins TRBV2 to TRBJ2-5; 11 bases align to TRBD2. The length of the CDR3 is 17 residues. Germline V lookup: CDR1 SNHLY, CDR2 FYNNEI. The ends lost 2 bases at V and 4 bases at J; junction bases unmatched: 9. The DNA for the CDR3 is TGTGCCAGCAGTGAACGATTAGCGGGGGGGCCTGGAGAGACCCAGTACTTC. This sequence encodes CASSERLAGGPGETQYF.

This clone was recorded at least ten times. CDR3 sequence reads: CATRGQGRSSEQFF. CDR3 DNA: TGTGCCACCAGAGGACAGGGAAGGAGTAGTGAGCAGTTCTTC. This chain joins TRBV19 and TRBJ2-1; 8 bases align to TRBD1. Germline V lookup: CDR1 LNHDA, CDR2 SQIVND (reference sequence). V was pared by 10 bases and J by 9 bases, with 14 bases of the junction left unmatched. The CDR3 contains 14 residues.

This CDR3 reads CASSLQAATNEKLFF. Written as DNA, the CDR3 is TGTGCCAGCAGCTTACAGGCTGCAACTAATGAAAAACTGTTTTTT. The rearrangement uses TRBV11-3 and TRBJ1-4, with D hard to call. CDR1 is SGHNT and CDR2 is YENEEA in the germline V gene. The CDR3 contains 15 residues. V was clipped by 2 bases and J by 0 bases, with 7 bases between them.

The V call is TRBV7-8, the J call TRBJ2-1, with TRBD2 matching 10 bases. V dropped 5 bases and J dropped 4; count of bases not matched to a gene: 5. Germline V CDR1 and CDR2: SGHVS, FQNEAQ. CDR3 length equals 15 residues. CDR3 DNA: TGTGCCAGCAGCACCGGACTAGCGGTTTACAATGAGCAGTTCTTC. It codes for CASSTGLAVYNEQFF.

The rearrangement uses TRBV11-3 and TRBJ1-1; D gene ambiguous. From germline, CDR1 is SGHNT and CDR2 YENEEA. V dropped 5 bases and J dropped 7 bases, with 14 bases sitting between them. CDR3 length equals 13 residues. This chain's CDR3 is CASSPSDGNEAFF. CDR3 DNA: TGTGCCAGCAGCCCCAGCGACGGCAATGAAGCTTTCTTT.

The CDR3 nucleotides are TGTGCCAGCTCACCCGTCAGGGGGCGGGGGTTCAATGAGCAGTTCTTC. Its translation: CASSPVRGRGFNEQFF. The J gene is TRBJ2-1, the V gene TRBV18; weak D call: TRBD1 (8 bases). Trimming left V 3 bases short and J 6 bases short, with 18 bases between. The CDR3 covers 16 residues. Germline CDR1 reads KGHSH; CDR2 reads LQKENI.

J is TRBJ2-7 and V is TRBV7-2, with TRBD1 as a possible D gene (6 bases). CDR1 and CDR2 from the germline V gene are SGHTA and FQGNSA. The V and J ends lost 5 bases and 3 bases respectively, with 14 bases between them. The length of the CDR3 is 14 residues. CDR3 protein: CASSVFLQGYEQYF. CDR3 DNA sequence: TGTGCCAGCAGCGTCTTTTTACAGGGCTACGAGCAGTACTTC.

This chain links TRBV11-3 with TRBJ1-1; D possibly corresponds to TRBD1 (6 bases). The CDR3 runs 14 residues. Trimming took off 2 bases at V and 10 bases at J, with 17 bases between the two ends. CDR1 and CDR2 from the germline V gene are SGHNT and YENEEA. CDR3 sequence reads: CASSLSGIGGRAFF. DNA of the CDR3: TGTGCCAGCAGCTTATCTGGGATTGGGGGCCGAGCTTTCTTT.

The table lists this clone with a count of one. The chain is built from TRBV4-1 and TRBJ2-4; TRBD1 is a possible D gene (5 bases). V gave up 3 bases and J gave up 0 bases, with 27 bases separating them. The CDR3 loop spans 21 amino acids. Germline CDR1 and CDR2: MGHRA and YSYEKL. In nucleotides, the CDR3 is TGCGCCAGCAGCCACCAGGGCCTTGGCGGCCCTATATTAACAGCCAAAAACATTCAGTACTTC. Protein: CASSHQGLGGPILTAKNIQYF.

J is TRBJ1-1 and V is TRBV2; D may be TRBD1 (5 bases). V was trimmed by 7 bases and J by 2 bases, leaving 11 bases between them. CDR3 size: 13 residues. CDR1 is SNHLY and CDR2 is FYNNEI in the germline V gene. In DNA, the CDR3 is TGTGCCAGCAACCCCAGGGTAAACACTGAAGCTTTCTTT. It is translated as CASNPRVNTEAFF.

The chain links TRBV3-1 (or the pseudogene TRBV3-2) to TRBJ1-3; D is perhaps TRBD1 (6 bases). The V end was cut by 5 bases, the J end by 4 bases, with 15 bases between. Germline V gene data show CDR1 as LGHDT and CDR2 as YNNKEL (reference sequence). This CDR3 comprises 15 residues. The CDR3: CASSISGTQGNTIYF. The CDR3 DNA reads TGTGCCAGCAGCATATCCGGGACACAAGGAAACACCATATATTTT.

CDR3 in amino acids: CASSLRGYQGAFSPLHF. In DNA, the CDR3 is TGTGCCAGCAGCTTAAGGGGGTACCAGGGGGCTTTTTCACCCCTCCACTTT. The genes are TRBV7-9 and TRBJ1-6, with 8 nucleotides matching TRBD1. The CDR3 loop spans 17 amino acids. Germline V CDR1 and CDR2: SEHNR, FQNEAQ (reference sequence). V lost 2 bases and J lost 9; bases outside the gene matches: 12.